This paragraph covers one T cell receptor beta chain sequence. Using immunoSEQ multiplex PCR, the repertoire was profiled, and TCRdb retains in-frame clones only, with some absent. The data hold 65,000 to 75,000 clones, with roughly nine tenths observed a single time. The data belong to a study of blood T cell repertoires in COVID-19. Sequences were obtained from peripheral blood. The receptor's source is a man between 50 and 59 years old with acute or convalescent COVID-19.

CDR3 protein: CASSPLSGPGSYEQYF. CDR3 DNA: TGTGCCAGCTCACCACTTAGCGGGCCAGGCTCCTACGAGCAGTACTTC. The gene calls are TRBV18 and TRBJ2-7; 7 nucleotides align to TRBD2. This CDR3 is built from 16 residues. Trimming cost V 1 base and J 0 bases; bases outside gene matches: 6. Germline V gene lookup returns CDR1 KGHSH and CDR2 LQKENI.